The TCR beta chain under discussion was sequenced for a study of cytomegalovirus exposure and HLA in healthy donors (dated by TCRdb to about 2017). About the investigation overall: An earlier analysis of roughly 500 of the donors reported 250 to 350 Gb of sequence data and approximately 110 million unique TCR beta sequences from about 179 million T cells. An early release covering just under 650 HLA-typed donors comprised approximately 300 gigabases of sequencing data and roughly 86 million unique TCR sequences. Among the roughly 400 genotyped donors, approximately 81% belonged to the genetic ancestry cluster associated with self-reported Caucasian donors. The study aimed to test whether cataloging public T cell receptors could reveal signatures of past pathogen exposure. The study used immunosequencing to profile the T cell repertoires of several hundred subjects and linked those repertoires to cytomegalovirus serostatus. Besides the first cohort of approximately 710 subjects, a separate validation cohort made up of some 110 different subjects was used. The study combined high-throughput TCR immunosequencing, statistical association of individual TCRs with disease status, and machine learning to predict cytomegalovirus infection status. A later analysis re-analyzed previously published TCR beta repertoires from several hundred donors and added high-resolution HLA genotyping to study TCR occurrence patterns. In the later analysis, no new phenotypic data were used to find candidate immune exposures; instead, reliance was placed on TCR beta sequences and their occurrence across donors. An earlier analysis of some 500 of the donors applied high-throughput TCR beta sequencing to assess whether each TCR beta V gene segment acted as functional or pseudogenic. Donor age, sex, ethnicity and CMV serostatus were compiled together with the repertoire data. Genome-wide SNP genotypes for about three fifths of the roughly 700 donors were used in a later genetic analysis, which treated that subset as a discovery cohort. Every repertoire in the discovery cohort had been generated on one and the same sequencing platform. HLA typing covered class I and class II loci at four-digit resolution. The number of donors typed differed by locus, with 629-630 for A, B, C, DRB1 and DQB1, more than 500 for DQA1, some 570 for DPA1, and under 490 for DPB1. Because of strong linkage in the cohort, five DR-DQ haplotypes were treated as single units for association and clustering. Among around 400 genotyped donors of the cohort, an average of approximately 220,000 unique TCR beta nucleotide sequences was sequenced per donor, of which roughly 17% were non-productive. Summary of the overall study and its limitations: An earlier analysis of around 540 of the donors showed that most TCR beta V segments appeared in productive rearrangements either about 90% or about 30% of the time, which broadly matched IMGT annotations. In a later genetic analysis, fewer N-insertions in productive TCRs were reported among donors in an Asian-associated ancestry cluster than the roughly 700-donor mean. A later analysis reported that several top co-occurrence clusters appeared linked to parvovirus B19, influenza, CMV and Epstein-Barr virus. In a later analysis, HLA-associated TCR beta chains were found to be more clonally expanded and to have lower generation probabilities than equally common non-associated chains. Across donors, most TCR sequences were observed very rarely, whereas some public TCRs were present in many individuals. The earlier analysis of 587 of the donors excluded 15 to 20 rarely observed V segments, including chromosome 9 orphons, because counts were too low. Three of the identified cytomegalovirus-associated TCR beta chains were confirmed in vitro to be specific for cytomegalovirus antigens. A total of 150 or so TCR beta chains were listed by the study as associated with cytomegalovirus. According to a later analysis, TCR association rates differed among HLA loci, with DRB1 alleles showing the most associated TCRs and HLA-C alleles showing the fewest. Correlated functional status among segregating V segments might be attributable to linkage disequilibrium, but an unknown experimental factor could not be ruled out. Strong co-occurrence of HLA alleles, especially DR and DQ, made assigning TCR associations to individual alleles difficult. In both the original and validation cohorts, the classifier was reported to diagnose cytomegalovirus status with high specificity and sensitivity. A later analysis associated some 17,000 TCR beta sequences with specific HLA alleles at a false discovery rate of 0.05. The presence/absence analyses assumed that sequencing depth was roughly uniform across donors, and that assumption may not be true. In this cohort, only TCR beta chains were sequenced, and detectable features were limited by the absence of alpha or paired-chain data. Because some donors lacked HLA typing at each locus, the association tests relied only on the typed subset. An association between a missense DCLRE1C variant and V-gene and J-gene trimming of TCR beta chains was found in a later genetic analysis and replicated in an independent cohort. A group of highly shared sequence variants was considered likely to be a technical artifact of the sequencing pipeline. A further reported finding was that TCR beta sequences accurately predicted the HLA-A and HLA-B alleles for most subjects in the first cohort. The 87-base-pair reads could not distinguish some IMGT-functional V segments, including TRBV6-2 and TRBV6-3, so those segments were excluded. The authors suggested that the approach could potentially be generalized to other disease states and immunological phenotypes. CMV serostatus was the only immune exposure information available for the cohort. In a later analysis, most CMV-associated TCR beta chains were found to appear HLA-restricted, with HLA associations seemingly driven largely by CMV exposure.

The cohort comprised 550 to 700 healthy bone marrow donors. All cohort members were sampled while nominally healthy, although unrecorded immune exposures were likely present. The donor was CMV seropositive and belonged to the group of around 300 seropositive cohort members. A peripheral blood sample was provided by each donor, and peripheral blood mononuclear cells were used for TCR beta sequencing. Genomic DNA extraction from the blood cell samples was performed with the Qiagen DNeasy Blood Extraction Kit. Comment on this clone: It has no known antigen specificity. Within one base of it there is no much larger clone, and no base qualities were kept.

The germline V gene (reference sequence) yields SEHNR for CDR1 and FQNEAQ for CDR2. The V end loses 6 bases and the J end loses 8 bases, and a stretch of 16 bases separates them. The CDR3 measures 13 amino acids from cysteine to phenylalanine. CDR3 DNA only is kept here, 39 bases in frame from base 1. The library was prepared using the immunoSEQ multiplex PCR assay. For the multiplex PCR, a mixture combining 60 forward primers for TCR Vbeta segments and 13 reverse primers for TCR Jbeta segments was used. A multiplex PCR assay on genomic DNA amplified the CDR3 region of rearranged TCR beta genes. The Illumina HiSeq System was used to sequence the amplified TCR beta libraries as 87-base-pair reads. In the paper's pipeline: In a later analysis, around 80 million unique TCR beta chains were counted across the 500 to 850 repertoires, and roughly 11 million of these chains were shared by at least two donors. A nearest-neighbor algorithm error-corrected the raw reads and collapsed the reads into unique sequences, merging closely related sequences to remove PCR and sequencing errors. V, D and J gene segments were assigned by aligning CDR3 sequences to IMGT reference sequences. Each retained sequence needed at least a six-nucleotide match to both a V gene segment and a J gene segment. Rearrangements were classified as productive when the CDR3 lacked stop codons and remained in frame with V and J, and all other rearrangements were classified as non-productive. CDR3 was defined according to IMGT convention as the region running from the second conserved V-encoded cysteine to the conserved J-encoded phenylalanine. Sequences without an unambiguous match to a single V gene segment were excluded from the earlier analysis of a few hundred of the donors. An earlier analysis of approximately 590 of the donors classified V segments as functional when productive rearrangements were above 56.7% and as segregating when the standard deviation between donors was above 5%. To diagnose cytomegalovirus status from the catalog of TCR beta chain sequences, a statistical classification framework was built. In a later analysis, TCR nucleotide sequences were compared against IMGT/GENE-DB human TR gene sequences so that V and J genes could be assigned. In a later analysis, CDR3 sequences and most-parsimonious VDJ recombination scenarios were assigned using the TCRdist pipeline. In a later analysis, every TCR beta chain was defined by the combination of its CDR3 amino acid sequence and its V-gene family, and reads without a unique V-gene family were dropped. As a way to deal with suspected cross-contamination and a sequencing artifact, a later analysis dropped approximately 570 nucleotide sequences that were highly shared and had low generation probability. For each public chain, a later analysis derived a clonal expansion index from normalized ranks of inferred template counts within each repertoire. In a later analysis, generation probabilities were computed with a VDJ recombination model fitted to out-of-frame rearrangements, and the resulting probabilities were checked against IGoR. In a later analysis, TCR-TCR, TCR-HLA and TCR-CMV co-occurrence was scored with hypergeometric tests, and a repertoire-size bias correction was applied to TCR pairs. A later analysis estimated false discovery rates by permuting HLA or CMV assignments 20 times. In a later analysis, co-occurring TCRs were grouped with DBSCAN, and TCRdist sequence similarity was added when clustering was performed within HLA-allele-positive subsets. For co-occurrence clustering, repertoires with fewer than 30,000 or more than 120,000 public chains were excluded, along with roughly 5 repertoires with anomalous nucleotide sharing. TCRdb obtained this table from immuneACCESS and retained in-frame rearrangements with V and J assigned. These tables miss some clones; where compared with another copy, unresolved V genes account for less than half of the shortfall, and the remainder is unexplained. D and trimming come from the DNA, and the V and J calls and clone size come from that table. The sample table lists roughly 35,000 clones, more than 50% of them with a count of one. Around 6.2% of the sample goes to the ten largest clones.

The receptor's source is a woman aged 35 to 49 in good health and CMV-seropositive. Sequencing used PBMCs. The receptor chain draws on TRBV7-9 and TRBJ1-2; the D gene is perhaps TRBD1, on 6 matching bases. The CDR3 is CASSPGQNWGYTF. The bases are TGTGCCAGCAGTCCGGGACAAAACTGGGGCTACACCTTC. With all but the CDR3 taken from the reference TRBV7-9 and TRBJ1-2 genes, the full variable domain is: DTGVSQNPRHKITKRGQNVTFRCDPISEHNRLYWYRQTLGQGPEFLTYFQNEAQLEKSRLLSDRFSAERPKGSFSTLEIQRTEQGDSAMYLCASSPGQNWGYTFGSGTRLTVV.